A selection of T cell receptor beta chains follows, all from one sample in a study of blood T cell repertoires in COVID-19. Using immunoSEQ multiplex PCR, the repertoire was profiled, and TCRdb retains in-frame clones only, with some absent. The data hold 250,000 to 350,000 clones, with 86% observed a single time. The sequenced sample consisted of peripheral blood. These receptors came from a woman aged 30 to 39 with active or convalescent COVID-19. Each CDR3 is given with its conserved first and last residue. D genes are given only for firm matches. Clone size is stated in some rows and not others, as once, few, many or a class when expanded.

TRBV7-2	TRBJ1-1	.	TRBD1	TGTGCCAGCAGCTCCGGACAGGGGGCGGGTGAAGCTTTCTTT	CASSSGQGAGEAFF
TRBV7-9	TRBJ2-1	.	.	TGTGCCAGCAGCGGACACACAGGGTATGAGCAGTTCTTC	CASSGHTGYEQFF
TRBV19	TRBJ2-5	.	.	TGTGCCAGTAGTATAGTTCCGGAGGAGACCCAGTACTTC	CASSIVPEETQYF
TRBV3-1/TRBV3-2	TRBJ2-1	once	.	TGTGCCAGCAGCCAAGTCCAGTGGGGGGTAAGCAATGAGCAGTTCTTC	CASSQVQWGVSNEQFF
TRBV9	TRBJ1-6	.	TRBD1	TGTGCCAGCAGCCAAGCCTCAGGGGGTTCACCCCTCCACTTT	CASSQASGGSPLHF
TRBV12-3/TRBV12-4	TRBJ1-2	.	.	TGTGCCAGCAGTTCCACTTATGGCTACACCTTC	CASSSTYGYTF
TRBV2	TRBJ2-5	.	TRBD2	TGTGCCAGCAGCCCTCAAAGACTGGGCGGGGGTCGAGAGACCCAGTACTTC	CASSPQRLGGGRETQYF
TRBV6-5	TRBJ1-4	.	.	TGTGCCACCAACGGAGCAACTAATGAAAAACTGTTTTTT	CATNGATNEKLFF
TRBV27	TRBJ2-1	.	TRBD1	TGTGCCAGCAGCCACATAGACAGGGGTCCTTTTCGTGAGCAGTTCTTC	CASSHIDRGPFREQFF
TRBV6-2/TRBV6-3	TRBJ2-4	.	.	TGTGCCAGCAGTTACGAGATCAAAAACATTCAGTACTTC	CASSYEIKNIQYF
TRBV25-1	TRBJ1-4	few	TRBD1	TGTGCCAGCGGTGACAGGGGGGACTGGGAAAAACTGTTTTTT	CASGDRGDWEKLFF
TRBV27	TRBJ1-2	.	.	TGTGCCAGCAGGAGTTCAGGGGCCGGCTATGGCTACACCTTC	CASRSSGAGYGYTF
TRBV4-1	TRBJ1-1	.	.	TGCGCCAGCAGCCCCTCAGCGGGTGGTGCCACTGAAGCTTTCTTT	CASSPSAGGATEAFF
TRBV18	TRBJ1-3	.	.	TGTGCCAGCTCACCTAGGGGGGGAGCACATCACTCTGGAAACACCATATATTTT	CASSPRGGAHHSGNTIYF
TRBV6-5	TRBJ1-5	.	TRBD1	TGTGCCAGCAGACGGACAGGGGGGAGCAATCAGCCCCAGCATTTT	CASRRTGGSNQPQHF
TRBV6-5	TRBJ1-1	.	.	TGTGCCAGCAACGGGGGGCGTGGCACTGAAGCTTTCTTT	CASNGGRGTEAFF
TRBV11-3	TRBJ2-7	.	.	TGTGCCAGCAGCTTAGATCAGGGCGAGCAGTACTTC	CASSLDQGEQYF
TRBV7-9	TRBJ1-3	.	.	TGTGCCAGCAGCTTAGCAGGAGGCACCATATATTTT	CASSLAGGTIYF
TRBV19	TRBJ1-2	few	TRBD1	TGTGCCAGTAGTTCACAGGGGGCCGACACCTTC	CASSSQGADTF
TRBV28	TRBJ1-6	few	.	TGTGCCTGTCGCGGACAGAGTGATTCACCCCTCCACTTT	CACRGQSDSPLHF
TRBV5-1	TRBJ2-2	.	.	TGCGCCAGCAGCGCGCCCGGAGGGGGCGTCACCGGGGAGCTGTTTTTT	CASSAPGGGVTGELFF
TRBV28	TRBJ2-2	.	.	TGTGCCAGCAGTTCCCGGGTCAGTACCGGGGAGCTGTTTTTT	CASSSRVSTGELFF
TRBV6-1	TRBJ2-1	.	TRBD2	TGTGCCAGCAGCGGGAAGGCGGGGGGGCAAAATGAGCAGTTCTTC	CASSGKAGGQNEQFF
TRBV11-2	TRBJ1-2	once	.	TGTGCCAGCAGCTTAAACAGAAACTATGGCTACACCTTC	CASSLNRNYGYTF
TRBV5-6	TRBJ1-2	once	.	TGTGCCAGCAGCCCCTGGGGGGTGAGAGGTGGCTACACCTTC	CASSPWGVRGGYTF
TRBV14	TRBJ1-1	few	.	TGTGCCAGCAGCCGATCACAGGAGTACAGCACTGAAGCTTTCTTT	CASSRSQEYSTEAFF
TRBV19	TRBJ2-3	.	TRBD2	TGTGCCAGTAGTATAGATCTACCCGCTAGCGGGGGTGCAGATACGCAGTATTTT	CASSIDLPASGGADTQYF
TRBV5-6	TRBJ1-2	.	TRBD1	TGTGCCAGCAGCCCGGACAGGGCACCCGGCTACACCTTC	CASSPDRAPGYTF
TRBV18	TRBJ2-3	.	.	TGTGCCAGCTCACCTGGGGAGCGGGATACGCAGTATTTT	CASSPGERDTQYF
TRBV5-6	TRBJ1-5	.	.	TGTGCCAGCAGCTCAGGACAGTACAATCAGCCCCAGCATTTT	CASSSGQYNQPQHF
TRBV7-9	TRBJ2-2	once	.	TGTGCCAGCAGCCCTCGACAGAACACCGGGGAGCTGTTTTTT	CASSPRQNTGELFF
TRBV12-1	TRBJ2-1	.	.	TGTGCCAGTTACCGACAGGGATCGGATGAGCAGTTCTTC	CASYRQGSDEQFF
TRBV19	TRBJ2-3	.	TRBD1	TGTGCCACAGCCGGGACAGGGGGGAGAGATACGCAGTATTTT	CATAGTGGRDTQYF
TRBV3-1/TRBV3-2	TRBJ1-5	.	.	TGTGCCAGCAGCCAAACGACAGATACCAGGGGTGGTCAGCCCCAGCATTTT	CASSQTTDTRGGQPQHF
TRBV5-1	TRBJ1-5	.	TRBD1	TGCGCCAGCAGCTTGGGGACAGGGGGCCTGAGCAATCAGCCCCAGCATTTT	CASSLGTGGLSNQPQHF
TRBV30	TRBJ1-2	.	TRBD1	TGTGCCTGCTTTGCCCGGGACAGTTCTAACTATGGCTACACCTTC	CACFARDSSNYGYTF
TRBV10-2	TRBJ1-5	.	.	TGCGCCAGCAGTCCAGACAGCAGGAACAATCAGCCCCAGCATTTT	CASSPDSRNNQPQHF
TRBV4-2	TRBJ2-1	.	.	TGTGCCAGCAGCCAACCAGGAGGGGGCGGCTACAATGAGCAGTTCTTC	CASSQPGGGGYNEQFF
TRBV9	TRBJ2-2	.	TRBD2	TGTGCCAGCAGCGTGCGGGGGGGCACCGGGGAGCTGTTTTTT	CASSVRGGTGELFF
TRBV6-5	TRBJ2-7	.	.	TGTGCCAGCACCCCAGGGCAGGCCGGATACGAGCAGTACTTC	CASTPGQAGYEQYF
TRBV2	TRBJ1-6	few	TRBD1	TGTGCCAGCAGGGTACGACAGGGGAATTCACCCCTCCACTTT	CASRVRQGNSPLHF
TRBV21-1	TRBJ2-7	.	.	TGTGCCAGCAGCAAGGGAAGGGGGTCAGGGCGGAGGCCCTACGAGCAGTACTTC	CASSKGRGSGRRPYEQYF
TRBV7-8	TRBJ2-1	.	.	TGTGCCAGCAGCATAACGGGGGATTACTACAATGAGCAGTTCTTC	CASSITGDYYNEQFF
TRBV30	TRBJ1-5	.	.	TGTGCCTGGAGTGTGAGTTCGGATCAGCCCCAGCATTTT	CAWSVSSDQPQHF
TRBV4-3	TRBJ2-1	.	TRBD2	TGCGCCAGCAGCCCACAGACGCGCAGCGGGGGTACCTACAATGAGCAGTTCTTC	CASSPQTRSGGTYNEQFF
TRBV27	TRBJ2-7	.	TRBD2	TGTGCCAGCAGTCCGGCGGGGGGGCAGAGCTCCTACGAGCAGTACTTC	CASSPAGGQSSYEQYF
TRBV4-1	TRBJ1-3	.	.	TGCGCCAGCAGCCAACAGGGTTCCTCTGGAAACACCATATATTTT	CASSQQGSSGNTIYF
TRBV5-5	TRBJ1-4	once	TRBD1	TGTGCCAGCAGCTTCACCGGGACAGGGTCTGAAAAACTGTTTTTT	CASSFTGTGSEKLFF
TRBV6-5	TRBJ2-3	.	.	TGTGCCAGCAGTTACTGGGGGACTAGCACAGATACGCAGTATTTT	CASSYWGTSTDTQYF
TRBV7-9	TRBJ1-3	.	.	TGTGCCAGCAGCCCCCTCTTGGTGCGGGGAAACACCATATATTTT	CASSPLLVRGNTIYF
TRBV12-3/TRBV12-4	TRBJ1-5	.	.	TGTGCCAGCAGCTACGAACCTAATCAGCCCCAGCATTTT	CASSYEPNQPQHF
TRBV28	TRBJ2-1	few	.	TGTGCCAGCAGCGGAAGGGGTGCTTTTTACAATGAGCAGTTCTTC	CASSGRGAFYNEQFF
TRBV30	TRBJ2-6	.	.	TGTGCCTGGATACCTCGGGGGGCCAACGTCCTGACTTTC	CAWIPRGANVLTF
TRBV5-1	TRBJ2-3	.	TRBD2	TGCGCCAGCAGCTTCGGCGGGGGGTACACAGATACGCAGTATTTT	CASSFGGGYTDTQYF
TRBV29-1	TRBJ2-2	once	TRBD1	TGCAGCGTTCCACAGGGGTCTAACACCGGGGAGCTGTTTTTT	CSVPQGSNTGELFF